Listed below are T cell receptor beta chains from one sample, sequenced in a study of blood T cell repertoires in COVID-19. Assay used: immunoSEQ multiplex PCR; TCRdb lists only in-frame clones, some missing. Among 140,000 or so clones listed, around 76% were seen once. Sample: peripheral blood. These receptors were collected from a man aged 55 to 70 with acute or convalescent COVID-19. CDR3s include the opening cysteine and the closing phenylalanine or tryptophan. A D gene is named only where the DNA matches it firmly. Part of the rows lack a size; the others show once, few, many or a class for expanded clones.

cdr3_aa: CASSLAAGSTTEAFF; cdr3_nt: TGTGCCAGCAGCTTAGCTGCGGGGAGTACCACTGAAGCTTTCTTT; j_call: TRBJ1-1; v_call: TRBV7-9; d_call: -; cdr3_length: 15; clone_size: -
cdr3_aa: CASSIGAGQGSYEQYF; cdr3_nt: TGTGCCAGTAGTATAGGGGCAGGGCAGGGCTCCTACGAGCAGTACTTC; j_call: TRBJ2-7; v_call: TRBV19; d_call: -; cdr3_length: 16; clone_size: -
cdr3_aa: CASIRTSDSYEQYF; cdr3_nt: TGCGCCAGCATCCGGACTAGCGATTCCTACGAGCAGTACTTC; j_call: TRBJ2-7; v_call: TRBV10-2; d_call: TRBD2; cdr3_length: 14; clone_size: -
cdr3_aa: CASSSGTGAYEQYF; cdr3_nt: TGCGCCAGCAGCTCCGGGACAGGAGCCTACGAGCAGTACTTC; j_call: TRBJ2-7; v_call: TRBV4-1; d_call: TRBD1; cdr3_length: 14; clone_size: once
cdr3_aa: CASSLAPGLAGYHNEQFF; cdr3_nt: TGTGCCAGCAGCTTAGCCCCGGGACTAGCGGGATACCACAATGAGCAGTTCTTC; j_call: TRBJ2-1; v_call: TRBV11-2; d_call: TRBD2; cdr3_length: 18; clone_size: once
cdr3_aa: CASSSTGNQPQHF; cdr3_nt: TGTGCCAGCAGTTCGACGGGAAATCAGCCCCAGCATTTT; j_call: TRBJ1-5; v_call: TRBV6-5; d_call: -; cdr3_length: 13; clone_size: once
cdr3_aa: CASTSGQGIYGYTF; cdr3_nt: TGTGCCAGCACCTCGGGGCAGGGGATCTATGGCTACACCTTC; j_call: TRBJ1-2; v_call: TRBV25-1; d_call: -; cdr3_length: 14; clone_size: many
cdr3_aa: CASSEGGSNQPQHF; cdr3_nt: TGTGCCAGCAGTGAGGGGGGTAGCAATCAGCCCCAGCATTTT; j_call: TRBJ1-5; v_call: TRBV2; d_call: -; cdr3_length: 14; clone_size: few
cdr3_aa: CASTVGYEQYF; cdr3_nt: TGCGCCAGCACGGTTGGCTACGAGCAGTACTTC; j_call: TRBJ2-7; v_call: TRBV5-1; d_call: -; cdr3_length: 11; clone_size: -
cdr3_aa: CATREVGTRGTQYF; cdr3_nt: TGCGCCACTCGGGAGGTCGGGACTAGGGGGACCCAGTACTTC; j_call: TRBJ2-5; v_call: TRBV10-2; d_call: TRBD2; cdr3_length: 14; clone_size: few
cdr3_aa: CASSSRRAGEGYEQYF; cdr3_nt: TGTGCCAGCAGTTCGAGACGAGCGGGAGAGGGCTACGAGCAGTACTTC; j_call: TRBJ2-7; v_call: TRBV27; d_call: TRBD2; cdr3_length: 16; clone_size: few
cdr3_aa: CASSAGGAVWNTEAFF; cdr3_nt: TGTGCCAGTAGTGCAGGGGGCGCGGTGTGGAACACTGAAGCTTTCTTT; j_call: TRBJ1-1; v_call: TRBV19; d_call: TRBD1; cdr3_length: 16; clone_size: -
cdr3_aa: CASSLSLTVIYEQYF; cdr3_nt: TGTGCCAGCAGTTTATCGCTGACAGTCATCTACGAGCAGTACTTC; j_call: TRBJ2-7; v_call: TRBV27; d_call: -; cdr3_length: 15; clone_size: -
cdr3_aa: CASSPEDNEQFF; cdr3_nt: TGTGCCAGCTCACCAGAGGACAATGAGCAGTTCTTC; j_call: TRBJ2-1; v_call: TRBV18; d_call: -; cdr3_length: 12; clone_size: -
cdr3_aa: CASSSEDYSTDTQYF; cdr3_nt: TGCGCCAGCAGCAGTGAGGACTACAGCACAGATACGCAGTATTTT; j_call: TRBJ2-3; v_call: TRBV5-1; d_call: -; cdr3_length: 15; clone_size: -
cdr3_aa: CAGNPTGQHF; cdr3_nt: TGTGCCGGTAATCCTACCGGGCAGCATTTT; j_call: TRBJ1-5; v_call: TRBV30; d_call: -; cdr3_length: 10; clone_size: -
cdr3_aa: CASQQGDAMAGGTQYF; cdr3_nt: TGTGCCAGTCAACAGGGGGACGCTATGGCCGGCGGGACCCAGTACTTC; j_call: TRBJ2-5; v_call: TRBV19; d_call: TRBD1; cdr3_length: 16; clone_size: -
cdr3_aa: CAWSQGPTTNTGELFF; cdr3_nt: TGTGCCTGGAGTCAGGGCCCCACAACGAACACCGGGGAGCTGTTTTTT; j_call: TRBJ2-2; v_call: TRBV30; d_call: -; cdr3_length: 16; clone_size: -
cdr3_aa: CASSSPLETQYF; cdr3_nt: TGTGCCAGTAGTAGTCCCCTAGAGACCCAGTACTTC; j_call: TRBJ2-5; v_call: TRBV19; d_call: -; cdr3_length: 12; clone_size: few
cdr3_aa: CASTTDRLSGANVLTF; cdr3_nt: TGTGCCAGCACCACAGACAGGCTCTCTGGGGCCAACGTCCTGACTTTC; j_call: TRBJ2-6; v_call: TRBV9; d_call: -; cdr3_length: 16; clone_size: -
cdr3_aa: CASSEEVTLGLAFEQYF; cdr3_nt: TGTGCCAGCAGTGAAGAGGTAACGCTGGGACTAGCGTTCGAGCAGTACTTC; j_call: TRBJ2-7; v_call: TRBV6-1; d_call: TRBD2; cdr3_length: 17; clone_size: -
cdr3_aa: CASSQGRTSPYEQYF; cdr3_nt: TGTGCCAGCAGCCAAGGAAGGACTAGTCCTTACGAGCAGTACTTC; j_call: TRBJ2-7; v_call: TRBV3-1/TRBV3-2; d_call: TRBD2; cdr3_length: 15; clone_size: once
cdr3_aa: CASRLQTDNTEAFF; cdr3_nt: TGTGCCAGCCGCCTTCAGACAGACAACACTGAAGCTTTCTTT; j_call: TRBJ1-1; v_call: TRBV7-9; d_call: -; cdr3_length: 14; clone_size: few
cdr3_aa: CASSDIATTQYF; cdr3_nt: TGCGCCAGCAGTGACATCGCTACTACGCAGTATTTT; j_call: TRBJ2-3; v_call: TRBV10-2; d_call: -; cdr3_length: 12; clone_size: -
cdr3_aa: CASSPGTGVSYEQYF; cdr3_nt: TGTGCCAGCTCTCCCGGGACAGGGGTCTCCTACGAGCAGTACTTC; j_call: TRBJ2-7; v_call: TRBV18; d_call: TRBD1; cdr3_length: 15; clone_size: -
cdr3_aa: CASSGSDRITEAFF; cdr3_nt: TGTGCCAGTAGTGGATCGGACAGAATCACTGAAGCTTTCTTT; j_call: TRBJ1-1; v_call: TRBV19; d_call: -; cdr3_length: 14; clone_size: few
cdr3_aa: CASSQDLASHTDTQYF; cdr3_nt: TGTGCCAGCAGCCAAGATCTGGCCTCCCACACAGATACGCAGTATTTT; j_call: TRBJ2-3; v_call: TRBV4-2; d_call: -; cdr3_length: 16; clone_size: -
cdr3_aa: CASSPPTSGRAREQYF; cdr3_nt: TGTGCCAGCTCACCACCTACTAGCGGGAGGGCACGCGAGCAGTACTTC; j_call: TRBJ2-7; v_call: TRBV18; d_call: TRBD2; cdr3_length: 16; clone_size: -
cdr3_aa: CSFQAPGGSYGYTF; cdr3_nt: TGCAGCTTCCAAGCCCCTGGGGGCAGCTATGGCTACACCTTC; j_call: TRBJ1-2; v_call: TRBV29-1; d_call: -; cdr3_length: 14; clone_size: -
cdr3_aa: CASRPSGIAYEQYF; cdr3_nt: TGCGCCAGCAGACCTAGCGGGATCGCCTACGAGCAGTACTTC; j_call: TRBJ2-7; v_call: TRBV10-2; d_call: TRBD2; cdr3_length: 14; clone_size: -
cdr3_aa: CASSRQNLETQYF; cdr3_nt: TGTGCCAGCTCACGACAGAATCTAGAGACCCAGTACTTC; j_call: TRBJ2-5; v_call: TRBV18; d_call: -; cdr3_length: 13; clone_size: -
cdr3_aa: CASSLAWAGGNTEAFF; cdr3_nt: TGTGCCAGCAGCTTAGCGTGGGCAGGGGGCAACACTGAAGCTTTCTTT; j_call: TRBJ1-1; v_call: TRBV7-8; d_call: TRBD1; cdr3_length: 16; clone_size: few
cdr3_aa: CASSSQGGRQGLGYTF; cdr3_nt: TGTGCCAGCAGCTCCCAGGGGGGAAGACAGGGGTTGGGCTACACCTTC; j_call: TRBJ1-2; v_call: TRBV5-5; d_call: TRBD1; cdr3_length: 16; clone_size: -
cdr3_aa: CATSSGRGQGSTPLHF; cdr3_nt: TGTGCCACCAGCAGCGGCAGGGGCCAGGGGTCGACACCCCTCCACTTT; j_call: TRBJ1-6; v_call: TRBV15; d_call: -; cdr3_length: 16; clone_size: -
cdr3_aa: CASSEGLSGNFYEQYF; cdr3_nt: TGTGCCAGCAGTGAAGGCCTTAGCGGCAATTTCTACGAGCAGTACTTC; j_call: TRBJ2-7; v_call: TRBV2; d_call: -; cdr3_length: 16; clone_size: -
cdr3_aa: CASSFPSTDTQYF; cdr3_nt: TGTGCCAGCAGCTTTCCTAGCACAGATACGCAGTATTTT; j_call: TRBJ2-3; v_call: TRBV7-6; d_call: -; cdr3_length: 13; clone_size: -
cdr3_aa: CASSPLGGLTDTQYF; cdr3_nt: TGCGCCAGCAGCCCCCTGGGAGGGCTCACAGATACGCAGTATTTT; j_call: TRBJ2-3; v_call: TRBV5-1; d_call: TRBD2; cdr3_length: 15; clone_size: -
cdr3_aa: CASSEAAGIHKGQYF; cdr3_nt: TGTGCCAGCAGTGAAGCGGCGGGTATCCACAAGGGGCAGTATTTT; j_call: TRBJ2-3; v_call: TRBV6-1; d_call: -; cdr3_length: 15; clone_size: few
cdr3_aa: CASSWDSYTEAFF; cdr3_nt: TGTGCCAGCAGCTGGGACAGTTACACTGAAGCTTTCTTT; j_call: TRBJ1-1; v_call: TRBV7-2; d_call: TRBD1; cdr3_length: 13; clone_size: -
cdr3_aa: CASSPPLASPRQFF; cdr3_nt: TGTGCCAGCTCACCTCCCTTAGCTAGTCCTCGACAGTTCTTC; j_call: TRBJ2-1; v_call: TRBV18; d_call: -; cdr3_length: 14; clone_size: -
cdr3_aa: CASSAGFSNQPQHF; cdr3_nt: TGTGCCAGCAGCGCGGGATTTAGCAATCAGCCCCAGCATTTT; j_call: TRBJ1-5; v_call: TRBV5-6; d_call: -; cdr3_length: 14; clone_size: once
cdr3_aa: CASSSSRGETQYF; cdr3_nt: TGTGCCAGCAGTTCATCCAGAGGGGAGACCCAGTACTTC; j_call: TRBJ2-5; v_call: TRBV12-3/TRBV12-4; d_call: -; cdr3_length: 13; clone_size: -
cdr3_aa: CASSQDDRDGYTF; cdr3_nt: TGTGCCAGCAGCCAAGACGACAGGGATGGCTACACCTTC; j_call: TRBJ1-2; v_call: TRBV3-1/TRBV3-2; d_call: TRBD1; cdr3_length: 13; clone_size: few
cdr3_aa: CASSNYAGVTEAFF; cdr3_nt: TGTGCCAGTAGCAATTACGCAGGGGTCACTGAAGCTTTCTTT; j_call: TRBJ1-1; v_call: TRBV19; d_call: -; cdr3_length: 14; clone_size: -
cdr3_aa: CASSRRDFYGYTF; cdr3_nt: TGTGCCAGTAGTCGCCGGGACTTCTATGGCTACACCTTC; j_call: TRBJ1-2; v_call: TRBV19; d_call: -; cdr3_length: 13; clone_size: few
cdr3_aa: CASSQDWEYQETQYF; cdr3_nt: TGTGCCAGCAGCCAAGATTGGGAGTACCAAGAGACCCAGTACTTC; j_call: TRBJ2-5; v_call: TRBV14; d_call: -; cdr3_length: 15; clone_size: few